This T cell receptor beta chain comes out of a study of T cells after yellow fever vaccination. Study-level information: Preparation used SMART-Seq v4 Ultra Low Input for the low-cell-number fractions. Whole-study results and caveats: Booster samples showed a return of most primary-vaccination clones (almost 97% CD4, around 85% CD8). Shared CD4/CD8 clonotypes were a small share, likely from convergent recombination.

A 5'RACE template-switching step, the method used to make TCR cDNA, added a universal primer site and UMIs. TCRdb redid the calling of the 5' RACE reads with MiXCR, one entry per CDR3 protein. The sample holds some 120,000 distinct CDR3 sequences, 7.4% seen once. Germline V gene lookup returns CDR1 DFQATT and CDR2 SNEGSKA (reference sequence). The V and J ends lost 6 bases and 5 bases, in that order; junction bases with no gene match: 7. The CDR3 length is 13 residues. Ten or more counts support this clonotype. Antigen unknown. The TCR sequence derives from a man between 18 and 29 years old who received the YFV17D yellow fever vaccine. The V and J genes are TRBV20-1 and TRBJ1-5; TRBD1 agrees at 7 bases. The sequenced sample was CD4+ T cells sorted from PBMCs, obtained around 10 days after the first yellow fever vaccination. In nucleotides, the CDR3 is TGCAGTGCCACCGGGACAGCCTATCAGCCCCAGCATTTT. This gives the protein CSATGTAYQPQHF.